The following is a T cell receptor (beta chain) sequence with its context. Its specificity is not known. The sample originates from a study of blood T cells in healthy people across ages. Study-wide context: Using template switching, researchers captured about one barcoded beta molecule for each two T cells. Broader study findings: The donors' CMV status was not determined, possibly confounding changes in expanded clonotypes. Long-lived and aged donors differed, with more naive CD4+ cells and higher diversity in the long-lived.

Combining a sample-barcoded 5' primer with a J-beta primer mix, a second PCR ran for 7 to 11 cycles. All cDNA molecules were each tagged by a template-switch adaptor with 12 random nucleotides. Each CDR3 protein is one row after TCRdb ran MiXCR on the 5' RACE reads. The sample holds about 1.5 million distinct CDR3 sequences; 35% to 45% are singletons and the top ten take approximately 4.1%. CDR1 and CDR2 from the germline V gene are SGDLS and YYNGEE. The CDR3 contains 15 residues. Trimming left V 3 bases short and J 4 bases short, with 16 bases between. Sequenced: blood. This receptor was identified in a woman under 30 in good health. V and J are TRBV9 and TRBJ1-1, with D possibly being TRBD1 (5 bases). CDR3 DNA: TGTGCCAGCAGCGGAACCCCGGGGGTGGGCACTGAAGCTTTCTTT. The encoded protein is CASSGTPGVGTEAFF.